This TCR beta chain was sequenced in a study of T-cell reconstitution after alpha-beta-depleted transplantation in children. In its sample, this clonotype was seen a few times. A library of TCRbeta sequences, prepared with unique molecular identifiers, was generated. TCRdb reanalysed the PCR reads using MiXCR and keeps one entry per CDR3 protein. Of about 360,000 distinct CDR3 sequences in the sample, about an eighth are singletons; the top ten hold about 4.5%. CDR1 SGHVS and CDR2 FQNEAQ come from the germline V gene. The CDR3 loop spans 15 amino acids. V trimming: 4 bases; J trimming: 7 bases; junction bases outside the gene matches: 5.

This TCR was sampled from a human donor who donated a stem cell graft to a child with Fanconi anemia. This sample comprised PBMCs, obtained from the stem cell graft. The chain employs TRBV7-8 and TRBJ2-1; 12 nucleotides align to TRBD2. The CDR3 DNA is TGTGCCAGCAGCTCTCTAGCGGGGGGGAGGAATGAGCAGTTCTTC. This codes for CASSSLAGGRNEQFF.